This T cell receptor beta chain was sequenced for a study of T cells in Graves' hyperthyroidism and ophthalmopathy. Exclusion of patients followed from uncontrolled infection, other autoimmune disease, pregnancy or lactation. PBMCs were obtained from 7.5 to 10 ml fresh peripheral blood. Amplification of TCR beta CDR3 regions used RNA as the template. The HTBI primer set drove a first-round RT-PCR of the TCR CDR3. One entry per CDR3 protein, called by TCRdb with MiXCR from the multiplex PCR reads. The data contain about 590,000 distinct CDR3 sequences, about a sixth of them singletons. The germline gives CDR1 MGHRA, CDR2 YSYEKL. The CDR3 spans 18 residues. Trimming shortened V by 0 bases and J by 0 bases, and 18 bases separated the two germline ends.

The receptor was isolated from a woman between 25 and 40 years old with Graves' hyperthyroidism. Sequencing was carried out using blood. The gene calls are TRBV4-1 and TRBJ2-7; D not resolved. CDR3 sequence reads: CASSQDLGLVIGSYEQYF. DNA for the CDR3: TGCGCCAGCAGCCAAGATTTGGGTTTGGTTATTGGCTCCTACGAGCAGTACTTC.